This T cell receptor (beta chain) was captured by sequencing in a study of regulatory T cells in long-lasting Graves disease. Study in general: Treatment with antithyroid drugs for over 5 years, together with positive TSH receptor antibodies, meant persistent Graves' disease.

This sample's time point: persistent/refractory GD, antithyroid drugs over 5 years with positive TRAb. From PBMCs, RNA was extracted and then used to make the TCR library. As regards this clonotype: Its cognate antigen is unknown.

Findings and caveats of the study: There were preferences for TRBV28, TRBJ1-2 and TRBJ2-5 in persistent disease. Newly diagnosed Graves' patients had higher TCR diversity than persistent ones.

The CDR3 length is 16 residues. Trimming cost V 1 base and J 6 bases; bases outside gene matches: 8. The germline V gene has CDR1 SGHAT and CDR2 FQNNGV. Library construction for TCR beta used iRepertoire HTBI primers and Arm-PCR of CDR3 regions. Each CDR3 protein gets one entry after TCRdb re-called the multiplex PCR reads with MiXCR. The sample has around 300,000 distinct CDR3 sequences, more than 20% seen once. This material consisted of peripheral blood mononuclear cells (PBMCs), taken when the disease was refractory, from a patient treated with antithyroid drugs. This TCR came from a female donor with Graves disease. This chain links TRBV11-2 with TRBJ2-4, with TRBD2 matching 8 bases. CDR3 bases: TGTGCCAGCAGCTTAGTGGGACTAGTTGGACGAAACATTCAGTACTTC. Translation gives CASSLVGLVGRNIQYF. The full variable domain, completed using reference TRBV11-2 and TRBJ2-4, is EAGVAQSPRYKIIEKRQSVAFWCNPISGHATLYWYQQILGQGPKLLIQFQNNGVVDDSQLPKDRFSAERLKGVDSTLKIQPAKLEDSAVYLCASSLVGLVGRNIQYFGAGTRLSVL.